This T cell receptor (beta chain) was sequenced for a study of T cell repertoires in cytomegalovirus infection. Study in general: Public TCR beta signature analysis indicated the presence of both CMV infection and matching HLA type. The study, taken as a whole, reports: Public TCR beta family frequency separated CMV-and-HLA carriers, including in an independent cohort. Dominant in the ex vivo response were TCR beta clonotypes restricted by HLA-C and specific for CMV.

This clonotype was detected ten times or more. The antigen is not known. TCRdb called the reads again in MiXCR, with one record for every CDR3 protein. The table lists tens of thousands of distinct CDR3 sequences, 3.5% to 4% of them singletons. Germline loops: CDR1 SQVTM, CDR2 ANQGSEA. V was trimmed by 7 bases and J by 7 bases, leaving 13 bases between them. CDR3 length: 11 residues. The V call is TRBV29-1, the J call TRBJ1-2; D is possibly TRBD1 (5 bases). The source material was PBMCs. This receptor was identified in a human donor in good health (CMV status not recorded). Some clones in this sample may be carry-over from other donors' samples. DNA of the CDR3: TGCAGCGGAGGCAGGGCCGGTGGCTACACCTTC. Translated: CSGGRAGGYTF.